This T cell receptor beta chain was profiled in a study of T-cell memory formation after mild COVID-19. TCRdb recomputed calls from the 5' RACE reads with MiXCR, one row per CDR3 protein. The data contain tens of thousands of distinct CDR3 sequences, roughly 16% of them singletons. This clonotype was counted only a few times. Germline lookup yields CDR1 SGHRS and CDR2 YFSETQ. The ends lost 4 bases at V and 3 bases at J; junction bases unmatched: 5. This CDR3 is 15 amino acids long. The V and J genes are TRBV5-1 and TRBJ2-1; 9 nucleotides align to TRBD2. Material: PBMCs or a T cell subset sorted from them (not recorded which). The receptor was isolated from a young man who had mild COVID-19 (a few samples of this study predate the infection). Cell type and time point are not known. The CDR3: CASSNSGGGYNEQFF. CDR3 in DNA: TGCGCCAGCAGCAATAGCGGGGGAGGCTACAATGAGCAGTTCTTC.